This T cell receptor beta chain was retrieved from a study of CD8 T cells in Susac syndrome. The RNA input was about 0.45 to 1 ug, and it was reverse transcribed with random hexamers. A single record per CDR3 protein comes from TCRdb applying MiXCR to the immunoSEQ multiplex PCR reads. The sample consists of just over 300,000 distinct CDR3 sequences, 92% of them appearing once. Per germline, CDR1 MNHEY and CDR2 SMNVEV (reference sequence). V was pared by 2 bases and J by 3 bases, with 8 bases between. CDR3 size: 15 residues. Relapsing-remitting disease, either stable or active, was present in the treatment-naive patients who were the multiple sclerosis controls. TEMRA cells were FACS-enriched, and CD8+ and CD4+ T cells were isolated negatively.

The specimen was CD4+ T cells from PBMCs. The chain is built from TRBV27 and TRBJ1-6; no definite D call. The receptor was derived from a human donor with multiple sclerosis. CDR3 bases: TGTGCCAGCAGTTTACAAAGATTCTATAATTCACCCCTCCACTTT. Translating gives CASSLQRFYNSPLHF.